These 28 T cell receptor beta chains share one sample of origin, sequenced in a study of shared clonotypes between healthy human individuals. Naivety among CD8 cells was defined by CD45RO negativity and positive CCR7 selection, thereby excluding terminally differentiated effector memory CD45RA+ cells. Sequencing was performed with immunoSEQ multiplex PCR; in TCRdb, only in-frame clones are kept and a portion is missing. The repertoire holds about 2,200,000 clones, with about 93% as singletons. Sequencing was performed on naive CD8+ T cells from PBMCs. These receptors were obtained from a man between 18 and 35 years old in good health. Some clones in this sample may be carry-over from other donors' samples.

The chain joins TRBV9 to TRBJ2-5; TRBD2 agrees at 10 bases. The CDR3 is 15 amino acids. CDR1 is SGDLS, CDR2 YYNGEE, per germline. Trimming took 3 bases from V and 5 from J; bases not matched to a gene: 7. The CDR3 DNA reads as TGTGCCAGCAGCGCAAGCGGGAGGGCCTTTGAGACCCAGTACTTC. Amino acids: CASSASGRAFETQYF.

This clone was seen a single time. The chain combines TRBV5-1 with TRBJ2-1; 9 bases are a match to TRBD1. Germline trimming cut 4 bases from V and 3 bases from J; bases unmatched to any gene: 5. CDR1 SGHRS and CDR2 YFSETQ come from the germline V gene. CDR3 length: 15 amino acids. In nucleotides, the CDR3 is TGCGCCAGCAGCGGAACAGGGGGCTTCTACAATGAGCAGTTCTTC. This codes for CASSGTGGFYNEQFF.

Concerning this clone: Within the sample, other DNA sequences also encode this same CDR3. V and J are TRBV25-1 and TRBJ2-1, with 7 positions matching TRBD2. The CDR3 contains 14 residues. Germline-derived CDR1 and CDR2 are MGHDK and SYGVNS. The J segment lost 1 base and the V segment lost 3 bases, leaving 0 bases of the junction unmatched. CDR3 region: CASSEGGSYNEQFF. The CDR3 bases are TGTGCCAGCAGTGAGGGGGGGTCCTACAATGAGCAGTTCTTC.

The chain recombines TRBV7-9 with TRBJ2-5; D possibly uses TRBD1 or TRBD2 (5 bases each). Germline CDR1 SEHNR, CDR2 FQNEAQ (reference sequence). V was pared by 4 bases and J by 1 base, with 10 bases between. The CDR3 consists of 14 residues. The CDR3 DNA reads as TGTGCCAGCAGCTATCAGGGACCCCAAGAGACCCAGTACTTC. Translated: CASSYQGPQETQYF.

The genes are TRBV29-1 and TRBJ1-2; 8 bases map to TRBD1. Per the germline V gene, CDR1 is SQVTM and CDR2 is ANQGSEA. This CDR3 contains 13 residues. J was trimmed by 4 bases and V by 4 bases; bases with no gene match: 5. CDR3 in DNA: TGCAGCGTTGGGTCAGGGGGCCTCTATGGCTACACCTTC. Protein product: CSVGSGGLYGYTF.

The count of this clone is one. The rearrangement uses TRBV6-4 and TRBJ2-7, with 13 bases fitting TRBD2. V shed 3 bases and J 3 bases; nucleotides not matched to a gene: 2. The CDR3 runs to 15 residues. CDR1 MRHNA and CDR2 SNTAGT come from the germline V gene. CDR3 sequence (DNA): TGTGCCAGCAGTGAAGGACTAGCGGGAGTCTACGAGCAGTACTTC. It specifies CASSEGLAGVYEQYF.

The CDR3 region has the DNA TGTGCCAGCAGCTTGGGGGGCAGTCTAAATCAGCCCCAGCATTTT. Translation: CASSLGGSLNQPQHF. The chain couples TRBV5-8 to TRBJ1-5; TRBD1 might be the D (5 bases). V was pared by 0 bases and J by 4 bases, with 11 bases between. CDR1 SGHTS and CDR2 YDEGEE come from the germline V gene. The CDR3 runs 15 residues. The full variable domain, with the rest looked up from reference TRBV5-8 and TRBJ1-5, is EAGVTQSPTHLIKTRGQQATLRCSPISGHTSVYWYQQALGLGLQFLLWYDEGEERNRGNFPPRFSGRQFPNYSSELNVNALELEDSALYLCASSLGGSLNQPQHFGDGTRLSIL.

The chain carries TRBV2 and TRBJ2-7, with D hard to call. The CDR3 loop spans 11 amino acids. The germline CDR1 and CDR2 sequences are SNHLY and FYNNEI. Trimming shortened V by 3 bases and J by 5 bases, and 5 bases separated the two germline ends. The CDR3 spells CASSESDEQYF. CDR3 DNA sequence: TGTGCCAGCAGTGAGAGTGACGAGCAGTACTTC.

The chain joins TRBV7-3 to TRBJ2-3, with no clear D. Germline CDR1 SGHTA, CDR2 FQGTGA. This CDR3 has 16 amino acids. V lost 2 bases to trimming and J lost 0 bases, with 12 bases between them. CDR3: CASSLGDFPSTDTQYF. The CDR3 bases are TGTGCCAGCAGCTTAGGCGACTTCCCTAGCACAGATACGCAGTATTTT.

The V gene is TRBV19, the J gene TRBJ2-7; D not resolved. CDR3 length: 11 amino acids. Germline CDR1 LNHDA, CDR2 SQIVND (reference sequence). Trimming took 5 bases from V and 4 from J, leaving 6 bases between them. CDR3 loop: CASSSVYEQYF. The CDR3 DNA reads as TGTGCCAGTAGTTCCGTTTACGAGCAGTACTTC. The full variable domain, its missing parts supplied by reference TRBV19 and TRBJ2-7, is DGGITQSPKYLFRKEGQNVTLSCEQNLNHDAMYWYRQDPGQGLRLIYYSQIVNDFQKGDIAEGYSVSREKKESFPLTVTSAQKNPTAFYLCASSSVYEQYFGPGTRLTVT.

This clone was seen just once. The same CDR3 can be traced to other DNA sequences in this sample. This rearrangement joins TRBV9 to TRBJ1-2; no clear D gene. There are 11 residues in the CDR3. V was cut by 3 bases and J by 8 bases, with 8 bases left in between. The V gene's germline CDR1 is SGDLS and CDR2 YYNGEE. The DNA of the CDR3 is TGTGCCAGCAGCGCCCCTGGGGGCTACACCTTC. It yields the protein CASSAPGGYTF.

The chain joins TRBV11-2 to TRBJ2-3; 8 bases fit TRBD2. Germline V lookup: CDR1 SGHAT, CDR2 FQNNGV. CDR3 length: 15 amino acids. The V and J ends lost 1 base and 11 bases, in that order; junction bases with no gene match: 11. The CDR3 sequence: CASSLVRTDSGEQYF. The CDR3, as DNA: TGTGCCAGCAGCTTAGTTAGAACAGATAGCGGGGAGCAGTATTTT.

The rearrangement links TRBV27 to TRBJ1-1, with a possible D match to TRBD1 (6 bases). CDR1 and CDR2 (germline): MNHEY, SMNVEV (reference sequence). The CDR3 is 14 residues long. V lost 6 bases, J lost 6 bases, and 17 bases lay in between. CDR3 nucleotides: TGTGCCAGCAGGACACAGGGAGGGAGCTCTGAAGCTTTCTTT. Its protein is CASRTQGGSSEAFF.

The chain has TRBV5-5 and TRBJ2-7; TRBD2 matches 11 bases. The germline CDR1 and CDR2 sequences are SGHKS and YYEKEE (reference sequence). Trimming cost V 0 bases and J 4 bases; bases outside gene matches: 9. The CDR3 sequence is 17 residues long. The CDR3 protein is CASSLGSGRAEGYEQYF. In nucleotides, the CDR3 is TGTGCCAGCAGCTTGGGTAGCGGGAGGGCCGAAGGGTACGAGCAGTACTTC. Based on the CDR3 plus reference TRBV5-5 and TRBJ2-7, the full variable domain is DAGVTQSPTHLIKTRGQQVTLRCSPISGHKSVSWYQQVLGQGPQFIFQYYEKEERGRGNFPDRFSARQFPNYSSELNVNALLLGDSALYLCASSLGSGRAEGYEQYFGPGTRLTVT.

CDR3 region: CASSLGLINNEQFF. The CDR3, as DNA: TGTGCCAGTAGTCTGGGACTGATCAACAATGAGCAGTTCTTC. V gene TRBV19 combines with J gene TRBJ2-1, with D possibly TRBD2 on 6 matching bases. Trimming left V 5 bases short and J 5 bases short, with 13 bases between. Germline lookup yields CDR1 LNHDA and CDR2 SQIVND (reference sequence). This CDR3 contains 14 residues.

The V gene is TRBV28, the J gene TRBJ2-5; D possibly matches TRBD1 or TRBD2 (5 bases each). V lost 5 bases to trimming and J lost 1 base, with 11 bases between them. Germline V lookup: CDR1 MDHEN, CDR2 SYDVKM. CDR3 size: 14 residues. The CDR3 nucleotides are TGTGCCAGCAGTGTGACCGGGGCCCAAGAGACCCAGTACTTC. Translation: CASSVTGAQETQYF.

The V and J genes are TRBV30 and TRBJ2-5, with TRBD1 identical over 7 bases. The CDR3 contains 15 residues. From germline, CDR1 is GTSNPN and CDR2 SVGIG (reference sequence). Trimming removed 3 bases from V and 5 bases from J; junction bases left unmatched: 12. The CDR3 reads CAWSHTKTGLETQYF. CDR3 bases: TGTGCCTGGAGCCATACAAAGACAGGGCTGGAGACCCAGTACTTC.

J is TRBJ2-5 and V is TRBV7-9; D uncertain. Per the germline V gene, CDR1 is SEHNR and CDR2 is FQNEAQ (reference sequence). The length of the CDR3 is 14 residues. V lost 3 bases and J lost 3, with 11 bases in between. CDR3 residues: CASSFDITEETQYF. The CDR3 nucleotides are TGTGCCAGCAGCTTTGACATAACCGAAGAGACCCAGTACTTC.

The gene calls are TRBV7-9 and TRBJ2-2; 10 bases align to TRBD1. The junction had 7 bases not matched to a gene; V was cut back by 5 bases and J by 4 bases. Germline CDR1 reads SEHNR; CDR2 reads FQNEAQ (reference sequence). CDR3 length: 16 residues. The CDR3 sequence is CASSIRQGARTGELFF. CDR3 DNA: TGTGCCAGCAGCATTAGACAGGGGGCGCGCACCGGGGAGCTGTTTTTT.

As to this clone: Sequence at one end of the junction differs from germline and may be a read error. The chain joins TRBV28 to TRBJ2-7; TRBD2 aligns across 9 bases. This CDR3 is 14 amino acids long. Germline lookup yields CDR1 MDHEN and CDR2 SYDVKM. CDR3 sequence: CASIYSGSSHEQYF. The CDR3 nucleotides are TGTGCCAGCATCTATAGCGGGAGCTCCCACGAGCAGTACTTC.

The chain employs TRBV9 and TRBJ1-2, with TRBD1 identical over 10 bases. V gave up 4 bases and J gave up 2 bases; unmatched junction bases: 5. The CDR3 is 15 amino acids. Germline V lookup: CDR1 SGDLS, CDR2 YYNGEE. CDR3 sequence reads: CASSLKGQGNYGYTF. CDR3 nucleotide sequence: TGTGCCAGCAGCCTCAAGGGACAGGGGAACTATGGCTACACCTTC.

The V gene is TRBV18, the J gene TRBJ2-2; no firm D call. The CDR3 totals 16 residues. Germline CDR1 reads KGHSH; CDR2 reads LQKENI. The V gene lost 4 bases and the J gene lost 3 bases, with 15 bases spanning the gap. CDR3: CASSRYSGLDTGELFF. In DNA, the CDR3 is TGTGCCAGCTCACGTTATTCCGGTCTGGACACCGGGGAGCTGTTTTTT.

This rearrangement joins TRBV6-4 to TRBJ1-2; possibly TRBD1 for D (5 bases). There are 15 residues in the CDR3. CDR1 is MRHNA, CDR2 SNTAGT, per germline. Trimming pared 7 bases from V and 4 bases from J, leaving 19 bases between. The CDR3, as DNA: TGTGCCAGCACCCCAATCCCCGGGGCCCGCTATGGCTACACCTTC. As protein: CASTPIPGARYGYTF.

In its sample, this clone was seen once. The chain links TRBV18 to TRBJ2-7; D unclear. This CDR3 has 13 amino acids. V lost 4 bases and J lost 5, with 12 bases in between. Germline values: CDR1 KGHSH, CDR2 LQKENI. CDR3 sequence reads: CASSRTEGDEQYF. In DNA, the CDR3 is TGTGCCAGCTCACGCACCGAAGGAGACGAGCAGTACTTC.

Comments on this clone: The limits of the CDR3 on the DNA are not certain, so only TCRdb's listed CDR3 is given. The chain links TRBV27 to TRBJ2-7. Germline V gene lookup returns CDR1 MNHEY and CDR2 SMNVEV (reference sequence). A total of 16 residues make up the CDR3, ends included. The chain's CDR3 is CASSSSVGPVTYEQYF.

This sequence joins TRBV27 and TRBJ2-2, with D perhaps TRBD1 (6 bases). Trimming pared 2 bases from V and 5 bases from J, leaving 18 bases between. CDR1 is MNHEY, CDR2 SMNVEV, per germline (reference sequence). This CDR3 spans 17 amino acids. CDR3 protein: CASSLEVEGHRTGELFF. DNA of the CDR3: TGTGCCAGCAGTTTAGAGGTAGAGGGACACAGGACCGGGGAGCTGTTTTTT.

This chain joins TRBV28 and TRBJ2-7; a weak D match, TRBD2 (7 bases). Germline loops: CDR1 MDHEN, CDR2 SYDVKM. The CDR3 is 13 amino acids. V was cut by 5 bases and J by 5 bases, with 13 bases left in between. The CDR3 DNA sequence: TGTGCCAGCAGTCCCCGGGGGGCTGACGAGCAGTACTTC. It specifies CASSPRGADEQYF.

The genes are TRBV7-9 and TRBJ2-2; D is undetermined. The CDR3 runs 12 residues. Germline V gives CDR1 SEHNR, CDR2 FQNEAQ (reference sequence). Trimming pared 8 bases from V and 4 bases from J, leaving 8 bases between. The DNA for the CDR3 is TGTGCCAGCGGGGTGGGCACCGGGGAGCTGTTTTTT. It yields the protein CASGVGTGELFF.